This T cell receptor (beta chain) originates from a study of blood T cell repertoires in COVID-19. Study background: Nucleic acid was either cDNA or gDNA, and it came from T cells, B-cell-depleted T cells, or PBMCs.

The germline gives CDR1 SGHVS, CDR2 FNYEAQ. The V end was cut by 4 bases, the J end by 5 bases, with 8 bases between. The CDR3 has 12 residues. Original analysis: Reference gene primer amplification yielded estimated nucleated cell counts. Assay: immunoSEQ multiplex PCR; the TCRdb copy retains only in-frame clones and omits some. The V and J calls and the clone size are those of that table, but D and trimming were determined from the DNA. The repertoire holds fewer than 90,000 clones, about 90% seen once, with approximately 6.3% in the top ten. Material for sequencing was peripheral blood. The chain carries TRBV7-6 and TRBJ2-5, with D possibly TRBD2 on 6 matching bases. The receptor comes from a woman older than 75 with active COVID-19. The CDR3 sequence: CASSYSGETQYF. The CDR3 DNA is TGTGCCAGCAGCTATAGCGGCGAGACCCAGTACTTC.